This is a list of T cell receptor beta chains from one sample in a study of blood T cell repertoires in COVID-19. Profiled with immunoSEQ multiplex PCR; TCRdb holds only in-frame clones, not every one. The sample shows about 27,000 clones, around 90% of them seen only once. Sequenced: peripheral blood. These receptors originate from a middle-aged man with active COVID-19. The CDR3 runs from the conserved cysteine through the conserved F or W. D genes are given only for firm matches.

TRBV6-4 - CASSDSEDPDTQYF
TRBV11-3 TRBD1 CASSSQGDGYTF
TRBV24-1 TRBD1 CATRPGTGIDYGYTF
TRBV5-6 TRBD2 CASSPLLAGEGQETQYF
TRBV5-4 TRBD2 CASSHGVGLEMHTQYF
TRBV5-1 TRBD1 CASSGSTGVVSEAFF
TRBV5-1 TRBD2 CASSVGSGENTGELFF
TRBV7-9 - CASSGPRRTSGNTIYF
TRBV3-1/TRBV3-2 - CASSVTGTGNTIYF
TRBV19 TRBD2 CASTSDWLSGEAQYF
TRBV2 - CASRDNSYNSPLHF
TRBV5-6 - CASSPTQSSYNSPLHF
TRBV28 TRBD2 CASTGGEWPGELFF
TRBV7-2 TRBD1 CASSQRQGQFF
TRBV24-1 TRBD2 CATSARGGPTGELFF
TRBV6-5 - CASSYKGDGYTF
TRBV7-9 - CASSFRTGNENLFF
TRBV11-3 TRBD1 CASSLDWDRRNTGELFF
TRBV3-1/TRBV3-2 TRBD2 CASSQEGLAVTYEQYF
TRBV19 - CASQTGGKNIQYF
TRBV28 - CASKERRNSPLHF
TRBV5-6 - CASSLSGIDTQYF
TRBV5-1 TRBD1 CASSSGQGAYEQYF
TRBV2 TRBD2 CALGLANYAGELFF
TRBV10-3 TRBD1 CAISLGQGNSYEQYF
TRBV12-5 - CASGLITSGTHGGETQYF
TRBV6-6 TRBD1 CASSYEGAGTEAFF
TRBV28 TRBD2 CASSFSLRGGTDTQYF
TRBV19 TRBD2 CASSILLGTSDRDTQYF
TRBV4-2 TRBD1 CASSQADRANYEQYF
TRBV9 TRBD2 CASSPRILSGGRPGELFF
TRBV7-2 TRBD2 CASLAGRANNEQFF
TRBV7-9 - CASSLAMGLYSPLHF
TRBV11-3 - CASSLEIGGSNTQYF
TRBV7-3 - CASSQLGGHTEAFF
TRBV3-1/TRBV3-2 TRBD2 CASSYTSGGAQETQYF
TRBV5-6 - CASSSNYGYTF
TRBV6-6 TRBD2 CASSYPTSGVRDTQYF
TRBV19 - CASSIGGVVTEAFF
TRBV7-2 - CASSLAGQQAIYGYTF
TRBV3-1/TRBV3-2 TRBD2 CASSQRAGTSGRGATETQYF
TRBV7-9 TRBD2 CASFREVSYNEQFF